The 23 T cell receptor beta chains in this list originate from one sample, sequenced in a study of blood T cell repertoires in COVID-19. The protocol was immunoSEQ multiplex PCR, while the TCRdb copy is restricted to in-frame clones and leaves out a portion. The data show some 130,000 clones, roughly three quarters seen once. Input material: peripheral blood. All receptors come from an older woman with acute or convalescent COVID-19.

The CDR3 is CASSVQGTEAFF. The CDR3 coding sequence is TGTGCCAGCAGTGTCCAGGGAACTGAAGCTTTCTTT. This chain uses TRBV6-4 with TRBJ1-1; tentative D call: TRBD1 (5 bases). Trimming took 4 bases from V and 5 from J, leaving 8 bases between them. The CDR3 contains 12 residues. CDR1 is MRHNA, CDR2 SNTAGT, per germline.

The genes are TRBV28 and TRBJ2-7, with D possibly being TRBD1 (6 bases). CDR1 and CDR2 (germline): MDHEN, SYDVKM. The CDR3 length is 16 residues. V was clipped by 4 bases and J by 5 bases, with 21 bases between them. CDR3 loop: CASSSPSGTPDHEQYF. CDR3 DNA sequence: TGTGCCAGCAGTTCCCCCTCCGGGACACCGGACCACGAGCAGTACTTC. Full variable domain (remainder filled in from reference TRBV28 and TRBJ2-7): DVKVTQSSRYLVKRTGEKVFLECVQDMDHENMFWYRQDPGLGLRLIYFSYDVKMKEKGDIPEGYSVSREKKERFSLILESASTNQTSMYLCASSSPSGTPDHEQYFGPGTRLTVT.

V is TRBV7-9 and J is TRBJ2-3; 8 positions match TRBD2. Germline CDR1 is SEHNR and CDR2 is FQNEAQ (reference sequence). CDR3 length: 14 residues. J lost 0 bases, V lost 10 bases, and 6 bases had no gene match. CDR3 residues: CAIGGGRSTDTQYF. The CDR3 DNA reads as TGTGCCATCGGGGGGGGACGTAGCACAGATACGCAGTATTTT.

This CDR3 is CASSQDPRQDEQYF. Here the CDR3 DNA reads TGTGCCAGCAGCCAAGATCCACGACAGGACGAGCAGTACTTC. This chain connects TRBV3-1 (or the pseudogene TRBV3-2) to TRBJ2-7; tentative D call: TRBD1 (6 bases). This CDR3 has 14 residues. CDR1 LGHDT and CDR2 YNNKEL come from the germline V gene (reference sequence). The ends were cut back, 0 bases at V and 5 bases at J, with 11 bases in the middle.

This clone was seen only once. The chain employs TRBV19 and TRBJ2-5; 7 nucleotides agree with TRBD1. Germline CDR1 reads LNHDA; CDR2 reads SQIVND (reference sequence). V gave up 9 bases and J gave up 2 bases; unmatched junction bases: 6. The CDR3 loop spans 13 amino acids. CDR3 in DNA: TGTGCCAGCCGGGACAGTCCTCAAGAGACCCAGTACTTC. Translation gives CASRDSPQETQYF.

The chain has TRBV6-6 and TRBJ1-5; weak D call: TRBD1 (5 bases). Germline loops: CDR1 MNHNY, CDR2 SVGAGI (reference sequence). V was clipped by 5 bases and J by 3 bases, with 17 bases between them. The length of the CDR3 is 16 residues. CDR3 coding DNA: TGTGCCAGCAGTCCCCGTCGACAGTTTAACAATCAGCCCCAGCATTTT. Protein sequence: CASSPRRQFNNQPQHF.

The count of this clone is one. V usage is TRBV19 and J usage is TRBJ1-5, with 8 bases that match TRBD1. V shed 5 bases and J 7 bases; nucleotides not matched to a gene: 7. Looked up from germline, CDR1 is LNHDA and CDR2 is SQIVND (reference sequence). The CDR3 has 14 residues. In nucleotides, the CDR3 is TGTGCCAGTAGTTCCGAACAGGGGGGCCAGCCCCAGCATTTT. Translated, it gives CASSSEQGGQPQHF. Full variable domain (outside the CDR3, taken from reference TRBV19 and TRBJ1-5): DGGITQSPKYLFRKEGQNVTLSCEQNLNHDAMYWYRQDPGQGLRLIYYSQIVNDFQKGDIAEGYSVSREKKESFPLTVTSAQKNPTAFYLCASSSEQGGQPQHFGDGTRLSIL.

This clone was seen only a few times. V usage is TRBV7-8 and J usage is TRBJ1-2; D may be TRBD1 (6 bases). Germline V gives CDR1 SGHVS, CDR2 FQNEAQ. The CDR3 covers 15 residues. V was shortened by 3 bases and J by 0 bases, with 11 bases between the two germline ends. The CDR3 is CASSFQGHANYGYTF. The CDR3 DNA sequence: TGTGCCAGCAGCTTCCAGGGGCATGCTAACTATGGCTACACCTTC.

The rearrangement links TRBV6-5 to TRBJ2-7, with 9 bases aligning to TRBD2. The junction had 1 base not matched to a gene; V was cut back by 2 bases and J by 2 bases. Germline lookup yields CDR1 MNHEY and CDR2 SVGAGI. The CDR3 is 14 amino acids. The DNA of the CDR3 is TGTGCCAGCAGTTACAAGCGGGGGGCCTACGAGCAGTACTTC. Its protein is CASSYKRGAYEQYF.

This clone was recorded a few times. CDR3 in DNA: TGTGCCACCAGCCAACCCCGGACAGGGAGAGCTTTCTTT. Its translation is CATSQPRTGRAFF. This chain links TRBV15 with TRBJ1-1, with 8 bases lining up with TRBD1. With V trimmed by 5 bases and J by 10 bases, 9 bases remained unmatched. The CDR3 has 13 residues. CDR1 LNHNV and CDR2 YYDKDF come from the germline V gene (reference sequence).

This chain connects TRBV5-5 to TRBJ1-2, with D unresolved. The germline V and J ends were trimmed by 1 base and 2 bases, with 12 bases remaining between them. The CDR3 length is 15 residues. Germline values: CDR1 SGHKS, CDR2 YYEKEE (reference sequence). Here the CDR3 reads CASSLIVRLNYGYTF. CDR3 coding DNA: TGTGCCAGCAGCTTGATCGTCAGGCTAAACTATGGCTACACCTTC.

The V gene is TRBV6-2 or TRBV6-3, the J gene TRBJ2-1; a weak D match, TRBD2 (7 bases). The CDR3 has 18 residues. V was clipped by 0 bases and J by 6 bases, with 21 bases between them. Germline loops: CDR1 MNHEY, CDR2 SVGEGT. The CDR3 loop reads CASSYSGRGASRGNEQFF. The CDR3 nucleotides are TGTGCCAGCAGTTACTCGGGACGGGGGGCCTCCCGAGGCAATGAGCAGTTCTTC.

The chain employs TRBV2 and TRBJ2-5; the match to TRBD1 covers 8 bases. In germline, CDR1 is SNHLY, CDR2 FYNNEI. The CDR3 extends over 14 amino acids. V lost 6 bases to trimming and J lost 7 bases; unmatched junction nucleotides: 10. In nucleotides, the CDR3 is TGTGCCAGCAGCGGACAGGGAGGTCCGGGGACCCAGTACTTC. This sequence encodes CASSGQGGPGTQYF.

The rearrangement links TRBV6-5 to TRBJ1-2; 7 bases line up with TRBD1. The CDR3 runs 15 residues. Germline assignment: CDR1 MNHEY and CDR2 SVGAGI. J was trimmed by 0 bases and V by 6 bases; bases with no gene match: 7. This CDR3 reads CASRLQGSSNYGYTF. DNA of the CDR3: TGTGCCAGCAGGCTACAGGGGTCTTCTAACTATGGCTACACCTTC.

The CDR3 DNA follows: TGCAGTGCTAGTGGGCGGGATAATTCACCCCTCCACTTT. Translating it yields CSASGRDNSPLHF. The rearrangement links TRBV20-1 to TRBJ1-6; D unresolved. CDR3 length equals 13 residues. The V and J ends lost 3 bases and 5 bases respectively, with 8 bases between them. CDR1 and CDR2 from the germline V gene are DFQATT and SNEGSKA (reference sequence).

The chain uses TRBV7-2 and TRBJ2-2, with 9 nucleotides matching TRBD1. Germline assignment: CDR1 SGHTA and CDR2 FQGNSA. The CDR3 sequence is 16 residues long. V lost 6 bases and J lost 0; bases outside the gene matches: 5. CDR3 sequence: CASSSYRGPNTGELFF. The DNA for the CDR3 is TGTGCCAGCAGTTCCTACAGGGGGCCGAACACCGGGGAGCTGTTTTTT.

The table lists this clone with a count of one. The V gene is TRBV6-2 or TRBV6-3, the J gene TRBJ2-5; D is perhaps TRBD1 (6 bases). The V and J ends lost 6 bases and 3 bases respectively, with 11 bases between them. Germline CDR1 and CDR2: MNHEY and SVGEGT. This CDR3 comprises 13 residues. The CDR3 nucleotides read TGTGCCAGCAGCCGGACAGAGAAAGAGACCCAGTACTTC. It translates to CASSRTEKETQYF.

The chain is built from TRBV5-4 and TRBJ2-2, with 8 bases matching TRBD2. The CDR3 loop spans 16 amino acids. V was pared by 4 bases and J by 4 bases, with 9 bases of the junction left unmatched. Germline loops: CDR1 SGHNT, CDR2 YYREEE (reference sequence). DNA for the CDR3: TGTGCCAGCAGCAGGAACGGACTAGCCGTCACCGGGGAGCTGTTTTTT. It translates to CASSRNGLAVTGELFF.

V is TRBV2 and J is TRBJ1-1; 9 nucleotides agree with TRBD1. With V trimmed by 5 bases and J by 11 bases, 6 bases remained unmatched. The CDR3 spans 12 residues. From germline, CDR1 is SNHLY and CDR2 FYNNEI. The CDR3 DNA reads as TGTGCCAGCAGTTACAGGGGGCTTGAGGCTTTCTTT. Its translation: CASSYRGLEAFF. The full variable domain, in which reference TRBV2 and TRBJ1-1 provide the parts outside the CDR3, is EPEVTQTPSHQVTQMGQEVILRCVPISNHLYFYWYRQILGQKVEFLVSFYNNEISEKSEIFDDQFSVERPDGSNFTLKIRSTKLEDSAMYFCASSYRGLEAFFGQGTRLTVV.

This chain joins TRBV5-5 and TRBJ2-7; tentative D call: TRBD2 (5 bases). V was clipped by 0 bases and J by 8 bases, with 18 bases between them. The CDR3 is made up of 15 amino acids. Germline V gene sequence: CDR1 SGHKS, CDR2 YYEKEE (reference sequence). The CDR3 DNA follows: TGTGCCAGCAGCTTGGCGGCTAGCCTGCCTACCCAGCAGTACTTC. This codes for CASSLAASLPTQQYF.

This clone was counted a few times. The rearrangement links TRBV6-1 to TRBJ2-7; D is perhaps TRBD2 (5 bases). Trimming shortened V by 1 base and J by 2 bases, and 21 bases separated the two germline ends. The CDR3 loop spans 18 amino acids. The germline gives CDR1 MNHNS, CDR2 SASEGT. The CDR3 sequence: CASSEELVTAVATYEQYF. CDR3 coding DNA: TGTGCCAGCAGTGAAGAACTAGTTACGGCAGTCGCCACCTACGAGCAGTACTTC.

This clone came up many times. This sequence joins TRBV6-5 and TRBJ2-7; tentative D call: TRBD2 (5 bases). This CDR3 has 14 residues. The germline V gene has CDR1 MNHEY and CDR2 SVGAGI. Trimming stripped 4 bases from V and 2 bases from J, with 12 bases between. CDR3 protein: CASSSGLGAYEQYF. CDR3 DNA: TGTGCCAGCAGTTCCGGACTCGGCGCCTACGAGCAGTACTTC.

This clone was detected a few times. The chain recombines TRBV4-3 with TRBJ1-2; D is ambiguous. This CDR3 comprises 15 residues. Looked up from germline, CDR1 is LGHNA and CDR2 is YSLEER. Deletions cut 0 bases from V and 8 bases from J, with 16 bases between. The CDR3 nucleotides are TGCGCCAGCAGCCAAGAGAGGGAACCGCTTGGAGGCTACACCTTC. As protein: CASSQEREPLGGYTF.